Following are 10 T cell receptor beta chains from one sample sequenced in a study of neurological immune-mediated disorders. TCRdb independently ran MiXCR on the 5' RACE reads; one entry per CDR3 protein. The sample has about 60,000 distinct CDR3 sequences; approximately 3.1% are singletons. Material: PBMCs. Receptors were obtained from an older woman with multiple sclerosis.

This clonotype was observed many times. CDR3 region: CASSFLGYEQFF. In DNA form, the CDR3 reads TGTGCCAGCAGCTTTCTCGGGTATGAGCAGTTCTTC. The rearrangement joins TRBV5-5 to TRBJ2-1; D is undetermined. Germline-derived CDR1 and CDR2 are SGHKS and YYEKEE (reference sequence). This CDR3 is 12 amino acids long. Trimming cost V 2 bases and J 8 bases, with 8 bases left between them.

This clonotype was picked up many times. This chain uses TRBV29-1 with TRBJ2-1; 10 bases are a match to TRBD2. This CDR3 spans 11 amino acids. With 6 bases clipped from V and 9 bases from J, the junction kept 2 bases outside the gene matches. Germline V gene data show CDR1 as SQVTM and CDR2 as ANQGSEA. CDR3 bases: TGCAGCGTGCGGACTAGCGGTGAGCAGTTCTTC. Protein sequence: CSVRTSGEQFF.

The sample holds many counts of this clonotype. The chain uses TRBV20-1 and TRBJ2-5; D possibly matches TRBD1 or TRBD2 (7 bases each). The CDR3 sequence is 15 residues long. Deletions cut 0 bases from V and 5 bases from J, with 16 bases between. Germline V lookup: CDR1 DFQATT, CDR2 SNEGSKA (reference sequence). The CDR3 nucleotides are TGCAGTGCTAGAGATGGAGCAGGGGGGGAGGAGACCCAGTACTTC. Translation gives CSARDGAGGEETQYF.

This clonotype was counted ten times or more. The V and J genes are TRBV28 and TRBJ1-5; the D is unclear. The CDR3 sequence is 15 residues long. Germline CDR1 is MDHEN and CDR2 is SYDVKM. With 7 bases removed from V and 3 bases from J, the gap between germline ends came to 16 bases. This CDR3 reads CASMLGRISNQPQHF. In nucleotides, the CDR3 is TGTGCCAGCATGCTAGGGAGAATTTCCAATCAGCCCCAGCATTTT.

This clonotype was observed at least ten times. The chain recombines TRBV10-3 with TRBJ1-1; D gene ambiguous. Germline V gene sequence: CDR1 ENHRY, CDR2 SYGVKD. The CDR3 has 13 residues. V was trimmed by 0 bases and J by 1 base, leaving 3 bases between them. This CDR3 is CAISESRNTEAFF. Here the CDR3 DNA reads TGTGCCATCAGTGAGTCGCGGAACACTGAAGCTTTCTTT.

In its sample, this clonotype was seen many times. The rearrangement uses TRBV24-1 and TRBJ1-2; perhaps TRBD1 as D (6 bases). CDR3 length: 16 amino acids. CDR1 is KGHDR and CDR2 is SFDVKD in the germline V gene. Trimming cost V 4 bases and J 1 base, with 15 bases left between them. The CDR3 region is CATSDPRDTDNYGYTF. DNA of the CDR3: TGTGCCACCAGTGACCCCCGGGACACTGATAACTATGGCTACACCTTC.

The chain has TRBV5-1 and TRBJ1-1, with D possibly matching TRBD1 (6 bases). The germline V gene encodes CDR1 SGHRS and CDR2 YFSETQ. The CDR3 is 15 amino acids. The germline V and J ends were trimmed by 0 bases and 2 bases, with 11 bases remaining between them. The CDR3 loop reads CASSLAGTPNTEAFF. DNA of the CDR3: TGCGCCAGCAGCTTGGCGGGGACACCTAACACTGAAGCTTTCTTT.

This clonotype was counted many times. This chain joins TRBV2 and TRBJ2-1; D gene ambiguous. Trimming pared 4 bases from V and 3 bases from J, leaving 7 bases between. The CDR3 runs 13 residues. Germline CDR1 and CDR2: SNHLY and FYNNEI. The CDR3 loop reads CASSGADYNEQFF. CDR3 nucleotides: TGTGCCAGCAGTGGAGCCGACTACAATGAGCAGTTCTTC.

In this sample, this clonotype turned up many times. The V and J genes are TRBV2 and TRBJ2-2; D gene unclear. This CDR3 contains 11 residues. Germline lookup yields CDR1 SNHLY and CDR2 FYNNEI. V shed 7 bases and J shed 5 bases, with 5 bases lying between them. Here the CDR3 DNA reads TGTGCCAGCATTCAGACCGGGGAGCTGTTTTTT. Translating gives CASIQTGELFF. Filled out from reference TRBV2 and TRBJ2-2, the complete variable domain reads EPEVTQTPSHQVTQMGQEVILRCVPISNHLYFYWYRQILGQKVEFLVSFYNNEISEKSEIFDDQFSVERPDGSNFTLKIRSTKLEDSAMYFCASIQTGELFFGEGSRLTVL.

In its sample, this clonotype was seen many times. V usage is TRBV25-1 and J usage is TRBJ1-5, with D unclear. Germline V lookup: CDR1 MGHDK, CDR2 SYGVNS. CDR3 size: 14 residues. With 3 bases removed from V and 6 bases from J, the gap between germline ends came to 12 bases. The CDR3 DNA follows: TGTGCCAGCAGTGAGCAACCTCAGGCTCAGCCCCAGCATTTT. This codes for CASSEQPQAQPQHF.